Presented here are 21 T cell receptor beta chains from one specimen sequenced in a study of breast tumors, draining lymph nodes, adjacent tissues. TCRdb reprocessed the multiplex PCR reads via MiXCR and lists one record per CDR3 protein. The sample lists 100,000 to 150,000 distinct CDR3 sequences, less than 20% occurring once. The lymph nodes were axillary draining lymph nodes from breast cancer patients. Sequenced sample: axillary lymph node tissue. These receptor sequences come from a female donor with breast cancer. Some clones in this sample may be carry-over from other donors' samples.

Many counts were recorded for this clonotype. The chain uses TRBV5-1 and TRBJ1-2; no reliable D call. This CDR3 is 13 amino acids long. Trimming stripped 1 base from V and 1 base from J, with 5 bases between. Germline lookup yields CDR1 SGHRS and CDR2 YFSETQ. The DNA for the CDR3 is TGCGCCAGCAGCTTGACAGTTAACTATGGCTACACCTTC. Residues: CASSLTVNYGYTF.

In its sample, this clonotype was seen once. CDR3 nucleotides: TGTGCCAGCAGGTTAACTCAACAGGGGGTAAGGGAAAAACTGTTTTTT. Protein sequence: CASRLTQQGVREKLFF. J is TRBJ1-4 and V is TRBV28; TRBD1 matches 8 bases. J lost 8 bases, V lost 6 bases, and 14 bases had no gene match. CDR1 is MDHEN and CDR2 is SYDVKM in the germline V gene. The length of the CDR3 is 16 residues.

As for this clonotype: At one end, the junction sequence differs from germline, possibly due to a read error. This rearrangement joins TRBV6-6 to TRBJ1-3, with D possibly matching TRBD1 (5 bases). CDR3 length: 17 amino acids. Looked up from germline, CDR1 is MNHNY and CDR2 is SVGAGI (reference sequence). The CDR3 region has the DNA TGTGCCAGCAGCACCGGGACGGAGCCCTTCTCTGGAAACACCATGTATTTT. As protein: CASSTGTEPFSGNTMYF.

This clonotype occurred many times. The chain uses TRBV11-2 and TRBJ2-7; D remains ambiguous. The V end was cut by 2 bases, the J end by 4 bases, with 6 bases between. Germline-derived CDR1 and CDR2 are SGHAT and FQNNGV. The CDR3 has 12 residues. CDR3 amino acids: CASSLQQYEQYF. CDR3 DNA sequence: TGTGCCAGCAGCTTACAGCAATACGAGCAGTACTTC.

This clonotype was counted many times. In DNA, the CDR3 is TGTGCCAGTAGTCGTCGGGACTATGGCTACACCTTC. Its protein product is CASSRRDYGYTF. This rearrangement joins TRBV19 to TRBJ1-2, with unresolved D. The CDR3 runs 12 residues. Germline V gene lookup returns CDR1 LNHDA and CDR2 SQIVND (reference sequence). The V end lost 5 bases, the J end lost 3 bases, and 7 bases lay between the germline ends.

This clonotype showed up many times. The chain is built from TRBV29-1 and TRBJ2-5, with D tentatively TRBD1 (5 bases). The germline CDR1 and CDR2 sequences are SQVTM and ANQGSEA. The CDR3 totals 14 residues. Trimming removed 0 bases at V and 0 bases at J, with 8 bases between. The CDR3 spells CSVEDQGDQETQYF. CDR3 DNA: TGCAGCGTTGAAGATCAAGGGGACCAAGAGACCCAGTACTTC.

This clonotype was recorded many times. The V gene is TRBV9, the J gene TRBJ2-1, with a weak D call TRBD2 (6 bases). Germline V lookup: CDR1 SGDLS, CDR2 YYNGEE. This CDR3 contains 15 residues. Trimming removed 0 bases at V and 3 bases at J, with 10 bases between. The CDR3 reads CASSVGLGGYNEQFF. The CDR3 DNA reads TGTGCCAGCAGCGTAGGACTGGGGGGCTACAATGAGCAGTTCTTC.

There are many counts of this clonotype. V and J are TRBV4-2 and TRBJ2-7; 14 positions match TRBD2. Germline-derived CDR1 and CDR2 are LGHNA and YNFKEQ. Unmatched junction bases numbered 12, after V lost 2 bases and J lost 6 bases. The CDR3 length is 18 residues. The CDR3 region has the DNA TGTGCCAGCAGCCAACAGACCGGACTAGCGGGGGGTCGAAGCGAGCAGTACTTC. This encodes CASSQQTGLAGGRSEQYF.

This clonotype showed up many times. The chain uses TRBV7-8 and TRBJ2-7, with 11 bases aligning to TRBD2. V lost 0 bases to trimming and J lost 4 bases; unmatched junction nucleotides: 5. The CDR3 length is 16 residues. Looked up from germline, CDR1 is SGHVS and CDR2 is FQNEAQ. The CDR3 sequence is CASSLARLAGSYEQYF. DNA of the CDR3: TGTGCCAGCAGCTTAGCCAGACTAGCGGGGTCATACGAGCAGTACTTC.

The chain has TRBV5-8 and TRBJ1-4; D may be TRBD1 (6 bases). V was clipped by 0 bases and J by 7 bases, with 10 bases between them. This CDR3 region has 14 residues. Germline V gives CDR1 SGHTS, CDR2 YDEGEE. The CDR3 bases are TGTGCCAGCAGCTTGGGACTGGGGGCTGAAAAACTGTTTTTT. Its protein product is CASSLGLGAEKLFF. Full variable domain (missing parts from reference TRBV5-8 and TRBJ1-4): EAGVTQSPTHLIKTRGQQATLRCSPISGHTSVYWYQQALGLGLQFLLWYDEGEERNRGNFPPRFSGRQFPNYSSELNVNALELEDSALYLCASSLGLGAEKLFFGSGTQLSVL.

This clonotype came up many times. The V gene is TRBV4-1, the J gene TRBJ2-1; tentatively, D is TRBD1 (6 bases). CDR1 and CDR2 (germline): MGHRA, YSYEKL. Trimming took 0 bases from V and 0 from J, leaving 12 bases between them. This CDR3 comprises 17 residues. The CDR3 protein is CASSQDLGGSSYNEQFF. The CDR3, as DNA: TGCGCCAGCAGCCAAGATCTAGGGGGAAGCTCCTACAATGAGCAGTTCTTC.

In this sample, this clonotype turned up many times. This chain joins TRBV5-1 and TRBJ2-2, with D uncertain. CDR1 and CDR2 (germline): SGHRS, YFSETQ. This CDR3 region has 13 residues. Trimming left V 2 bases short and J 5 bases short, with 7 bases between. In nucleotides, the CDR3 is TGCGCCAGCAGCTTCTCAGAGACCGGGGAGCTGTTTTTT. Residues: CASSFSETGELFF.

The sample holds many counts of this clonotype. The rearrangement joins TRBV4-1 to TRBJ1-2; TRBD1 agrees at 7 bases. V lost 1 base and J lost 2; bases outside the gene matches: 4. Germline assignment: CDR1 MGHRA and CDR2 YSYEKL. The CDR3 extends over 15 amino acids. The CDR3 protein is CASSQGRGTNYGYTF. The CDR3 nucleotides are TGCGCCAGCAGCCAAGGCAGGGGGACCAACTATGGCTACACCTTC.

This clonotype was recorded many times. The chain couples TRBV25-1 to TRBJ2-7, with D perhaps TRBD1 or TRBD2 (5 bases each). V lost 4 bases to trimming and J lost 3 bases, with 22 bases between them. In germline, CDR1 is MGHDK, CDR2 SYGVNS. The CDR3 spans 17 residues. CDR3 loop: CASSALGGGRRDYEQYF. The DNA for the CDR3 is TGTGCCAGCAGTGCCCTCGGTGGGGGTAGGAGAGACTACGAGCAGTACTTC.

This clonotype was counted a few times. The chain uses TRBV7-2 and TRBJ2-4; 8 positions agree with TRBD1. Germline loops: CDR1 SGHTA, CDR2 FQGNSA. Trimming removed 4 bases from V and 1 base from J; junction bases left unmatched: 6. The CDR3 has 16 residues. CDR3: CASSSWTGKAKNIQYF. The CDR3 nucleotides are TGTGCCAGCAGCTCCTGGACAGGGAAGGCCAAAAACATTCAGTACTTC.

This clonotype has at least ten counts. The chain combines TRBV12-3 or TRBV12-4 with TRBJ2-3; D ambiguous. CDR3 length: 12 residues. V lost 7 bases, J lost 0 bases, and 5 bases lay in between. The CDR3 DNA is TGTGCCAGCAAGTGGAGCACAGATACGCAGTATTTT. It encodes CASKWSTDTQYF.

There are many counts of this clonotype. This chain links TRBV12-3 or TRBV12-4 with TRBJ1-2; unclear D gene. The V gene lost 6 bases and the J gene lost 0 bases, with 14 bases spanning the gap. The CDR3 consists of 15 residues. Here the CDR3 DNA reads TGTGCCAGCAGAACCAACAGAGATACTAACTATGGCTACACCTTC. Its protein product is CASRTNRDTNYGYTF.

At least ten counts were recorded for this clonotype. The chain joins TRBV6-1 to TRBJ2-3; 9 bases map to TRBD2. With 2 bases clipped from V and 4 bases from J, the junction kept 1 base outside the gene matches. Per germline, CDR1 MNHNS and CDR2 SASEGT. This CDR3 spans 14 amino acids. For the CDR3, the DNA is TGTGCCAGCAGTGAACAGCGGGGGGCAGATACGCAGTATTTT. Translated: CASSEQRGADTQYF.

This clonotype was seen many times. The chain uses TRBV2 and TRBJ1-6; 8 bases match TRBD1. The CDR3 has 14 amino acids. CDR1 and CDR2 from the germline V gene are SNHLY and FYNNEI. V was clipped by 5 bases and J by 6 bases; unmatched bases: 3. The CDR3 nucleotides read TGTGCCAGCAGTAAAGGACAGGGTAATTCACCCCTCCACTTT. Its protein product is CASSKGQGNSPLHF.

This clonotype was seen at least ten times. The chain uses TRBV10-3 and TRBJ1-4, with 10 bases lining up with TRBD1. The V gene end was trimmed by 4 bases and the J gene end by 2 bases; junction bases not matched to a gene: 7. Per germline, CDR1 ENHRY and CDR2 SYGVKD. The CDR3 totals 17 residues. The CDR3 DNA follows: TGTGCCATCAGTGCGGGGACAGGGGTCCCGACTAATGAAAAACTGTTTTTT. The encoded protein is CAISAGTGVPTNEKLFF.

This clonotype was seen a handful of times. The genes are TRBV13 and TRBJ1-2; no definite D call. With 4 bases removed from V and 7 bases from J, the gap between germline ends came to 19 bases. The CDR3 totals 15 residues. Germline V lookup: CDR1 PRHDT, CDR2 FYEKMQ (reference sequence). CDR3 coding DNA: TGTGCCAGCAGCTCCGAATCTGGGGTACTCTCTGGCTACACCTTC. As protein: CASSSESGVLSGYTF.